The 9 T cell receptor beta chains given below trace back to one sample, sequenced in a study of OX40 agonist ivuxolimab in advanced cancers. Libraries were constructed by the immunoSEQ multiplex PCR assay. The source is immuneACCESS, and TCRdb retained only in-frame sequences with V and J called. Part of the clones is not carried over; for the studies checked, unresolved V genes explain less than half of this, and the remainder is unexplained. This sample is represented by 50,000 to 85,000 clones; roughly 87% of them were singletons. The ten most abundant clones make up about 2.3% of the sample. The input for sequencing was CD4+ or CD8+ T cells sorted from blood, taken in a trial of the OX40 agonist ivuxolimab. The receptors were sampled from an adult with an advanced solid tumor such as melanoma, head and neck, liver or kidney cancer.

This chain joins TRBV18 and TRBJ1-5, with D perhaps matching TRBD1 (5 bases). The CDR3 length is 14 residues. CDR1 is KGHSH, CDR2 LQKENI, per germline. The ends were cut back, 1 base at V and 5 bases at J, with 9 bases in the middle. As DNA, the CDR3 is TGTGCCAGCTCACCACAGGGGCCGGATCAGCCCCAGCATTTT. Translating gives CASSPQGPDQPQHF.

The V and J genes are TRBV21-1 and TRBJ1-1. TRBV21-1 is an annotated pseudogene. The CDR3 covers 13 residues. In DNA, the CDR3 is TGTGCCAGCAGCAAGGACTGGTGGGGTGAAGCTTTCTTT. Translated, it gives CASSKDWWGEAFF.

The CDR3 coding sequence is TGTGCCAGCAGCGGACTGCGGCGGGAAGGGAATGAGCAGTTCTTC. It yields the protein CASSGLRREGNEQFF. The V call is TRBV11-2, the J call TRBJ2-1, with D possibly being TRBD2 (6 bases). V was shortened by 5 bases and J by 7 bases, with 18 bases between the two germline ends. Germline-derived CDR1 and CDR2 are SGHAT and FQNNGV. The CDR3 length is 15 residues.

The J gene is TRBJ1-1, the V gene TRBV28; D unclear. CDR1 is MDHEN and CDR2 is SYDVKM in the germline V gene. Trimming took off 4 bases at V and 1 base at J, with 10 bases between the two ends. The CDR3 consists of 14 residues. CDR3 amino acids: CASSYPDRNTEAFF. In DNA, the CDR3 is TGTGCCAGCAGTTACCCCGACCGGAACACTGAAGCTTTCTTT.

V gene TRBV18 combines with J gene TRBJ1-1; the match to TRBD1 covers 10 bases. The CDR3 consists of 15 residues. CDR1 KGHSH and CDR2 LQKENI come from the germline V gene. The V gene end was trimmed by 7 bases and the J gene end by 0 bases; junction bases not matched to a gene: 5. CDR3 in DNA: TGTGCCAGCTTCCGGGACAGGGGACTGAACACTGAAGCTTTCTTT. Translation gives CASFRDRGLNTEAFF.

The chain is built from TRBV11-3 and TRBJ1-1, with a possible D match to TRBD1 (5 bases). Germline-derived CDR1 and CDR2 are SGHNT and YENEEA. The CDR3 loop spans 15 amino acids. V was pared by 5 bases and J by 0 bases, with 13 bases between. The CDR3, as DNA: TGTGCCAGCAGCCTGAGGCGCAGGGTGAACACTGAAGCTTTCTTT. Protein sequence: CASSLRRRVNTEAFF.

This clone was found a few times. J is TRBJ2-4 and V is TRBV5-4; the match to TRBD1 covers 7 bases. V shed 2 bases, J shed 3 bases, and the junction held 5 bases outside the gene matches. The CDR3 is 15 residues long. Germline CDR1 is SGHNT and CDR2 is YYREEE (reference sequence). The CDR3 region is CASSLGTAVKNIQYF. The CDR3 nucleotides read TGTGCCAGCAGCTTAGGGACAGCGGTCAAAAACATTCAGTACTTC.

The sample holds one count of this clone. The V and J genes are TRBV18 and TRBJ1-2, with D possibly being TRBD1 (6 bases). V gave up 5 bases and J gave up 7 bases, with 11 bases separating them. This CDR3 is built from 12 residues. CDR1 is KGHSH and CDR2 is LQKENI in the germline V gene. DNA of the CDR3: TGTGCCAGCTCATCCACAGGGTCTGGCTACACCTTC. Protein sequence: CASSSTGSGYTF.

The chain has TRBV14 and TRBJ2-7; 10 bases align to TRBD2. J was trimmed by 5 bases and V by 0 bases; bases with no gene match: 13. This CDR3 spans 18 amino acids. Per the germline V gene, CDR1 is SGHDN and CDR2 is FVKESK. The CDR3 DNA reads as TGTGCCAGCAGCCAAGATAAGGGAGTAGCGGGAGGTATCGACGAGCAGTACTTC. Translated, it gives CASSQDKGVAGGIDEQYF.